The T cell receptor (beta chain) described here comes from a study of blood T cell repertoires in COVID-19. Assignments of participants to cohorts depended upon their own reported clinical history. A PCR-confirmed or clinician-diagnosed COVID-19 case had contacted exposed participants within 2 weeks of entry. The CDR3 length is 11 residues. Trimming left V 4 bases short and J 3 bases short, with 4 bases between. Sequencing used immunoSEQ multiplex PCR; TCRdb keeps in-frame clones, though not all of them. This table has 250,000 to 400,000 clones, roughly 85% appearing once. The J gene is TRBJ2-7, the V gene TRBV12-3 or TRBV12-4; D call uncertain. The sample was PBMCs or T cells enriched from blood (not recorded which). The TCR sequence derives from a woman aged 25 to 39 who had been exposed to COVID-19. CDR3 residues: CASSYSYEQYF. CDR3 bases: TGTGCCAGCAGTTACAGCTACGAGCAGTACTTC.